Listed below are T cell receptor beta chains from one sample, sequenced in a study of cytomegalovirus exposure and HLA in healthy donors. Profiled with immunoSEQ multiplex PCR; TCRdb holds only in-frame clones, not every one. The sample has under 200,000 clones, approximately 80% seen once. Sequences were obtained from PBMCs. The origin of the receptors is a man in his fifties in good health and CMV-seropositive. Both conserved end residues are part of each CDR3. A D gene is named only where the DNA matches it firmly. A row's size may be missing; if present it is once, few, many or a size class.

J | D | size | length | V | CDR3 | DNA
TRBJ2-7 | TRBD2 | . | 16 | TRBV11-2 | CASSLKPGLVIYEQYF | TGTGCCAGCAGCCTTAAACCGGGACTAGTGATCTACGAGCAGTACTTC
TRBJ1-1 | TRBD1 | . | 15 | TRBV18 | CASSRRQGQVGEAFF | TGTGCCAGCTCAAGGAGACAGGGCCAGGTTGGTGAAGCTTTCTTT
TRBJ1-4 | TRBD1 | . | 15 | TRBV7-9 | CASSFGGQRDEKLFF | TGTGCCAGCAGCTTTGGGGGACAGCGGGATGAAAAACTGTTTTTT
TRBJ2-1 | TRBD2 | . | 15 | TRBV10-2 | CASSDLAGAYNEQFF | TGCGCCAGCAGTGATCTAGCGGGGGCGTACAATGAGCAGTTCTTC
TRBJ1-4 | . | . | 14 | TRBV5-7 | CASSFGGGGEKLFF | TGTGCCAGCAGCTTTGGGGGAGGAGGTGAAAAACTGTTTTTT
TRBJ1-1 | . | . | 14 | TRBV7-2 | CASSLAQGNTEAFF | TGTGCCAGCAGCTTAGCACAGGGGAACACTGAAGCTTTCTTT
TRBJ1-1 | . | . | 13 | TRBV11-3 | CASSLILGTEAFF | TGTGCCAGCAGCTTAATCCTAGGAACTGAAGCTTTCTTT
TRBJ1-2 | . | . | 13 | TRBV2 | CASSVDSNYGYTF | TGTGCCAGCAGCGTTGACAGTAACTATGGCTACACCTTC
TRBJ1-3 | . | few | 14 | TRBV5-1 | CASSLEFDGYTIYF | TGCGCCAGCAGCTTGGAATTTGACGGGTACACCATATATTTT
TRBJ2-1 | TRBD2 | . | 16 | TRBV27 | CASSLGLAGLYNEQFF | TGTGCCAGCAGTTTAGGACTAGCGGGACTGTACAATGAGCAGTTCTTC
TRBJ2-2 | TRBD2 | . | 19 | TRBV5-1 | CASSLWPRAGGIYTGELFF | TGCGCCAGCAGCTTGTGGCCCAGAGCGGGGGGGATCTACACCGGGGAGCTGTTTTTT
TRBJ2-5 | . | . | 16 | TRBV4-3 | CASSQDGGGLQETQYF | TGCGCCAGCAGCCAAGATGGCGGGGGCCTCCAAGAGACCCAGTACTTC
TRBJ2-5 | . | . | 16 | TRBV2 | CASRRGSPLYQETQYF | TGTGCCAGCAGACGGGGGAGCCCCTTGTACCAAGAGACCCAGTACTTC
TRBJ1-5 | . | . | 15 | TRBV4-1 | CASSQGPHSNQPQHF | TGCGCCAGCAGCCAAGGGCCTCATAGCAATCAGCCCCAGCATTTT
TRBJ1-1 | . | . | 12 | TRBV2 | CASSARNTEAFF | TGTGCCAGCAGTGCCAGGAACACTGAAGCTTTCTTT
TRBJ2-3 | TRBD1 | . | 14 | TRBV10-3 | CAISPDRGRDTQYF | TGTGCCATCAGTCCGGACAGGGGAAGGGATACGCAGTATTTT